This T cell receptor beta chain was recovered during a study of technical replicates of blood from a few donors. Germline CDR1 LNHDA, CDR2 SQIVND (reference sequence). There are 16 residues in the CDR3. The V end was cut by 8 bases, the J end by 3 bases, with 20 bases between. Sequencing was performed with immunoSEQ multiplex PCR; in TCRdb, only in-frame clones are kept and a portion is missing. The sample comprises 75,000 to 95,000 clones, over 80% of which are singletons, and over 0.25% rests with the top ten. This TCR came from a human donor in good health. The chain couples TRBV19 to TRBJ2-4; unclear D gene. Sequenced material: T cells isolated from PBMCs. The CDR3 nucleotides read TGTGCCAGTGATGGGCCGACCGTTGTAGTCAAAAACATTCAGTACTTC. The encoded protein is CASDGPTVVVKNIQYF.